This is a list of T cell receptor beta chains from one sample in a study of post-analysis software for immune sequencing data. TCRdb passed the PCR reads through MiXCR, listing each CDR3 protein once. The data show 740,000 or so distinct CDR3 sequences, with about 50% seen just once and 4.6% held by the top ten. The sample comprised blood. These receptors all come from a girl aged 5-17 years with multiple sclerosis. Both conserved end residues are part of each CDR3. D genes are given only for firm matches. Not every row has a clone size; where given, it reads once, few, many or a size class.

DNA: TGTGCCAGCAGCTTCCGGGAGTACTCCTACGAGCAGTACTTC; CDR3: CASSFREYSYEQYF; J: TRBJ2-7; size: few; V: TRBV7-9; D: NA
DNA: TGCGCCAGCAGCTTGCAGGGGGGGGCCACCTACGAGCAGTACTTC; CDR3: CASSLQGGATYEQYF; J: TRBJ2-7; size: NA; V: TRBV5-1; D: NA
DNA: TGTGCCAGCAGCTTTGGCGTTTGGGGGCGGGGCTATGGCTACACCTTC; CDR3: CASSFGVWGRGYGYTF; J: TRBJ1-2; size: NA; V: TRBV7-2; D: NA
DNA: TGTGCCATCAGTGACTCAGGGAGTGACACTGAAGCTTTCTTT; CDR3: CAISDSGSDTEAFF; J: TRBJ1-1; size: few; V: TRBV10-3; D: NA
DNA: TGCGCCAGCACCCGGACAGGGAGCTCCTACAATGAGCAGTTCTTC; CDR3: CASTRTGSSYNEQFF; J: TRBJ2-1; size: NA; V: TRBV5-1; D: TRBD1
DNA: TGTGCCAGCAGCTTAGGACAGGGGGCGGAGGGCTACACCTTC; CDR3: CASSLGQGAEGYTF; J: TRBJ1-2; size: NA; V: TRBV7-9; D: TRBD1
DNA: TGTGCCATCAGTGTCCGGACTAGCGGACCCACAGATACGCAGTATTTT; CDR3: CAISVRTSGPTDTQYF; J: TRBJ2-3; size: few; V: TRBV10-3; D: TRBD2
DNA: TGTGCCAGCAGTTCCGAGACAGGGGTCGGCTACACCTTC; CDR3: CASSSETGVGYTF; J: TRBJ1-2; size: NA; V: TRBV6-6; D: TRBD1
DNA: TGTGCCAGCAGTCAATCTCCGGGGAGGGTCTATGGCTACACCTTC; CDR3: CASSQSPGRVYGYTF; J: TRBJ1-2; size: NA; V: TRBV25-1; D: NA
DNA: TGCAGCGTTGAAGAAGCGGTTGAGCAGTTCTTC; CDR3: CSVEEAVEQFF; J: TRBJ2-1; size: NA; V: TRBV29-1; D: NA
DNA: TGTGCCTGGAGTTTTGGTACTGCGAACACCGGGGAGCTGTTTTTT; CDR3: CAWSFGTANTGELFF; J: TRBJ2-2; size: once; V: TRBV30; D: NA
DNA: TGTGCCAGCACCCCTAGCGGGAGGTTAGCCAAAAACATTCAGTACTTC; CDR3: CASTPSGRLAKNIQYF; J: TRBJ2-4; size: few; V: TRBV6-6; D: TRBD2
DNA: TGTGCCAGCAGCTTAACCTCTGGCCTCTCGGAGACCCAGTACTTC; CDR3: CASSLTSGLSETQYF; J: TRBJ2-5; size: few; V: TRBV7-9; D: NA
DNA: TGTGCCAGCAGCGTAGGATCCGGGACAGGAGGCGAGCAGTACTTC; CDR3: CASSVGSGTGGEQYF; J: TRBJ2-7; size: few; V: TRBV9; D: TRBD1
DNA: TGTGCCAGCAGCGTAGGGGGGGGAGACTATGGCTACACCTTC; CDR3: CASSVGGGDYGYTF; J: TRBJ1-2; size: few; V: TRBV9; D: NA
DNA: TGTGCCAGCAGCTTAGATCCCCAGGGGTTCGGCTACACCTTC; CDR3: CASSLDPQGFGYTF; J: TRBJ1-2; size: NA; V: TRBV11-2; D: NA
DNA: TGTGCCAGCGGGGAGGGGCTTAGTAGATCCTACAATGAGCAGTTCTTC; CDR3: CASGEGLSRSYNEQFF; J: TRBJ2-1; size: few; V: TRBV6-5; D: TRBD2
DNA: TGCGCCAGCAGCTTGGTCGCTCGGACAGCCCACCCGGACACCGGGGAGCTGTTTTTT; CDR3: CASSLVARTAHPDTGELFF; J: TRBJ2-2; size: once; V: TRBV5-1; D: NA
DNA: TGTGCCAGCAGCTTAAAGGCCGGACAGGGGGGAGCAGATACGCAGTATTTT; CDR3: CASSLKAGQGGADTQYF; J: TRBJ2-3; size: few; V: TRBV7-3; D: TRBD1
DNA: TGCGCCAGCAGCTTGGATGGGACTCCGGCCGGCGAGCAGTACTTC; CDR3: CASSLDGTPAGEQYF; J: TRBJ2-7; size: few; V: TRBV5-1; D: NA
DNA: TGTGCCAGCATAGCGGGAAGCACAGATACGCAGTATTTT; CDR3: CASIAGSTDTQYF; J: TRBJ2-3; size: NA; V: TRBV6-6; D: TRBD2
DNA: TGTACCAGCAGTGAAGGACTAGGGAACTATGGCTACACCTTC; CDR3: CTSSEGLGNYGYTF; J: TRBJ1-2; size: NA; V: TRBV2; D: NA
DNA: TGTGCCAGCACCCCCGTCAGGGGAAACTACGAGCAGTACTTC; CDR3: CASTPVRGNYEQYF; J: TRBJ2-7; size: few; V: TRBV7-7; D: NA
DNA: TGTGCCAGCAGCCTATGGACTAGCAGGAACACCGGGGAGCTGTTTTTT; CDR3: CASSLWTSRNTGELFF; J: TRBJ2-2; size: once; V: TRBV5-6; D: TRBD2
DNA: TGCAGTGCTGCTGCTCGGCCGGGGTCAGCTAGCTCCTACGAGCAGTACTTC; CDR3: CSAAARPGSASSYEQYF; J: TRBJ2-7; size: NA; V: TRBV20-1; D: NA
DNA: TGTGCTAGTGGTTTGGTTGGAGCGGGGGGGCGTGAGACCCAGTACTTC; CDR3: CASGLVGAGGRETQYF; J: TRBJ2-5; size: once; V: TRBV12-5; D: TRBD2
DNA: TGTGCCACCAGCAGAGATGATGTCTCTGAAAAACTGTTTTTT; CDR3: CATSRDDVSEKLFF; J: TRBJ1-4; size: few; V: TRBV15; D: NA
DNA: TGCAGCGTTAGCGACAGGGTTTACGAGCAGTACTTC; CDR3: CSVSDRVYEQYF; J: TRBJ2-7; size: NA; V: TRBV29-1; D: TRBD1
DNA: TGCAGTGCAACGAGACAGGAGAGCAATCAGCCCCAGCATTTT; CDR3: CSATRQESNQPQHF; J: TRBJ1-5; size: few; V: TRBV20-1; D: NA
DNA: TGTACCAGCAGCTCAGGCGGGTCCTACAATGAGCAGTTCTTC; CDR3: CTSSSGGSYNEQFF; J: TRBJ2-1; size: NA; V: TRBV7-9; D: NA
DNA: TGTGCCAGCAGCTTAGGGTTCGGTAGGGCCTACGAGCAGTACTTC; CDR3: CASSLGFGRAYEQYF; J: TRBJ2-7; size: NA; V: TRBV7-9; D: NA
DNA: TGTGCCAGCAGCGTAGCAGCAGGGGTGGATCGGGAGACCCAGTACTTC; CDR3: CASSVAAGVDRETQYF; J: TRBJ2-5; size: NA; V: TRBV9; D: NA
DNA: TGTGCCAGCAGCGTAGGCGGGACTCTGGGCCATGAGCAGTTCTTC; CDR3: CASSVGGTLGHEQFF; J: TRBJ2-1; size: NA; V: TRBV9; D: NA
DNA: TGCGCCAGCAGCTCCGGGACTAGTTTCCCTAGCACAGATACGCAGTATTTT; CDR3: CASSSGTSFPSTDTQYF; J: TRBJ2-3; size: NA; V: TRBV5-1; D: TRBD2
DNA: TGTGCCAGCAGCGATACAGGTAGTGGAGAGCAGTTCTTC; CDR3: CASSDTGSGEQFF; J: TRBJ2-1; size: NA; V: TRBV13; D: NA
DNA: TGTGCCAGCAGCTACCGACGGACTAGCGGAACCTACAATGAGCAGTTCTTC; CDR3: CASSYRRTSGTYNEQFF; J: TRBJ2-1; size: once; V: TRBV7-2; D: TRBD2
DNA: TGTGCCATCAGGGGGACAGGAGGTTCACCCCTCCACTTT; CDR3: CAIRGTGGSPLHF; J: TRBJ1-6; size: NA; V: TRBV10-3; D: TRBD1
DNA: TGCGCCAGCAGCCAACTACAGGGTTCGGGGGAGCAGTACTTC; CDR3: CASSQLQGSGEQYF; J: TRBJ2-4; size: NA; V: TRBV4-1; D: NA
DNA: TGTGCCAGCAGTTACTCGAAAGGGACAGGGGCGAACTATGGCTACACCTTC; CDR3: CASSYSKGTGANYGYTF; J: TRBJ1-2; size: NA; V: TRBV6-5; D: TRBD1
DNA: TGTGCCAGCTCACCAAACAGCGGGAACACTGAAGCTTTCTTT; CDR3: CASSPNSGNTEAFF; J: TRBJ1-1; size: NA; V: TRBV18; D: NA
DNA: TGTGCCAGCAGTGGAACTAGCGGGGCTGGCACAGATACGCAGTATTTT; CDR3: CASSGTSGAGTDTQYF; J: TRBJ2-3; size: once; V: TRBV6-1; D: TRBD2
DNA: TGTGCCAGCACGCCTTCGGGTCTCGGAGGAAAGACCCAGTACTTC; CDR3: CASTPSGLGGKTQYF; J: TRBJ2-5; size: few; V: TRBV12-3/TRBV12-4; D: NA
DNA: TGTGCCAGCTGGAAGGGGCTCCAAGAGACCCAGTACTTC; CDR3: CASWKGLQETQYF; J: TRBJ2-5; size: few; V: TRBV27; D: NA
DNA: TGTGCCAGCAGCCACCCTATGACAGATACGCAGTATTTT; CDR3: CASSHPMTDTQYF; J: TRBJ2-3; size: NA; V: TRBV7-2; D: NA
DNA: TGTGCCAGCAGCTTAGATAGGGGGCAGGCCTCCTACAATGAGCAGTACTTC; CDR3: CASSLDRGQASYNEQYF; J: TRBJ2-5; size: NA; V: TRBV11-2; D: TRBD1
DNA: TGCAGCATAACCCTCGGGACAGGGGTTCTTCAGCCCCAGCATTTT; CDR3: CSITLGTGVLQPQHF; J: TRBJ1-5; size: few; V: TRBV29-1; D: TRBD1